This T cell receptor beta chain emerged from a study of blood T cells in healthy people across ages. The authors ran a second PCR of 7 to 11 cycles using a sample-barcoded 5' primer and a J-beta primer mix. TCRdb analysed the 5' RACE reads with MiXCR anew, one entry per CDR3 protein. The sample includes over a million distinct CDR3 sequences, roughly 24% seen only once; the top ten take around 0.75%. The CDR3 is 16 amino acids. Germline CDR1 PRHDT, CDR2 FYEKMQ (reference sequence). The V segment lost 5 bases and the J segment 1 base; nucleotides outside the gene matches: 8. Another study also made use of these data, one on T cells of mothers and their children.

The genes are TRBV13 and TRBJ2-3; 8 bases agree with TRBD1. This TCR was recovered from a girl aged 2-15 years in good health. Material: blood. The CDR3 sequence is CASSPTGGWGTDTQYF. The CDR3 DNA follows: TGTGCCAGCAGCCCCACAGGGGGATGGGGCACAGATACGCAGTATTTT. The full variable domain, its missing parts supplied by reference TRBV13 and TRBJ2-3, is AAGVIQSPRHLIKEKRETATLKCYPIPRHDTVYWYQQGPGQDPQFLISFYEKMQSDKGSIPDRFSAQQFSDYHSELNMSSLELGDSALYFCASSPTGGWGTDTQYFGPGTRLTVL.